This T cell receptor beta chain appears in the sequencing data of a study of monozygotic twins with inflammatory bowel disease. The study's findings and limits: Distinction of different T cell subtypes was not possible. It was in IBD patients that TCRbeta diversity (inverse Simpson) was lower than in healthy co-twins.

As concerns this clonotype: The antigen is unknown.

The CDR3 length is 16 residues. Germline V gene data show CDR1 as SEHNR and CDR2 as FQNEAQ (reference sequence). Every sample had its cDNA made across eight separate reactions. Using the 5' RACE reads, TCRdb records one entry per CDR3 protein without DNA. This sample's clone table lists a few hundred thousand distinct CDR3 sequences. V and J are TRBV7-9 and TRBJ2-5; TCRdb's D call, TRBD2, is unchecked because there is no DNA. The material sequenced was blood. The receptor comes from a human donor with ulcerative colitis or Crohn's disease, or a healthy co-twin of an affected twin (not recorded which). CDR3 sequence reads: CASRRLAGGRMETQYF.